The entry below gives a single TCR beta chain sequence along with its context. Its antigen is unknown. The sample belongs to a study of CXCR3-negative and CXCR3-positive naive CD8 T cells. Study-wide results and caveats: Similarly elevated diversity marked both naive subsets, with memory CD8+ cells showing far lower diversity. For CXCR3-positive naive cells, TRB CDR3s were more hydrophobic than those of CXCR3-negative naive cells. Naive cells that were CXCR3-negative or CXCR3-positive used TRBV-TRBJ genes alike, while memory cells diverged.

UMI-labeled 5' RACE yielded the TRB cDNA libraries. TCRdb re-called the 5' RACE reads and gives one entry per CDR3 protein, without DNA. This listing includes roughly 8,200 distinct CDR3 sequences. The germline V gene has CDR1 SQVTM and CDR2 ANQGSEA. This CDR3 contains 13 residues. The sequencing input was naive CXCR3- CD8+ T cells from blood. Subset: CD45RO-CCR7+CD27+CD95- naive CD8+ T cells lacking CXCR3 (TNR3-). The chain combines TRBV29-1 with TRBJ2-7. The clonotype comes from a human donor in good health. Some clones in this sample may be carry-over from other donors' samples. This CDR3 is CSVEDNQTYEQYF.